A selection of T cell receptor beta chains follows, all from one sample in a study of identical twins. TCRdb re-derived calls from the 5' RACE reads in MiXCR, one entry per CDR3 protein. This sample has fewer than 900,000 distinct CDR3 sequences, with approximately 21% found just once. These data also featured in a second study, about T cells expressing NK-cell markers.

The sequenced sample was PBMCs. The receptors were sampled from a woman in her late teens or twenties in good health. CDR3s leave out the opening cysteine and the closing phenylalanine or tryptophan.

v_gene	j_gene	CDR3aa
TRBV20-1	TRBJ1-5	SASENSNQPQH
TRBV4-3	TRBJ1-2	ASSQDQGQLRYYGYT
TRBV5-1	TRBJ2-3	ASSLSASGATDTQY
TRBV10-3	TRBJ1-5	ATSRGEGQPQH
TRBV5-1	TRBJ1-1	ASSPRAANTEAF
TRBV5-1	TRBJ2-5	ASSLALYQETQY
TRBV24-1	TRBJ2-1	ATSTAGGNNEQF
TRBV5-6	TRBJ1-1	ASSLGLRGPTEAF
TRBV7-7	TRBJ2-5	ASSGGGTSETQY
TRBV5-1	TRBJ2-3	ASSSGTSSTDTQY
TRBV5-1	TRBJ2-7	ASSVGSKNEQY
TRBV12-3/TRBV12-4	TRBJ2-3	ASSLGRARRDTQY
TRBV12-3/TRBV12-4	TRBJ1-1	ASSPRGQFSNTEAF
TRBV7-2	TRBJ2-2	ASSDNTGELF
TRBV6-1	TRBJ2-2	ASNLQAGRNTGELF
TRBV25-1	TRBJ2-3	ASSDTSGFTDTQY
TRBV7-2	TRBJ1-5	ASSFFQGNQPQH
TRBV20-1	TRBJ2-3	SATTGITDTQY
TRBV20-1	TRBJ2-3	SAARITDTQY
TRBV30	TRBJ2-1	AWATSGRGREQF
TRBV4-3	TRBJ2-1	ASSQNLRGDPHNEQF
TRBV20-1	TRBJ2-3	SASLAGVTDTQY
TRBV7-8	TRBJ2-7	ASSLELAAGEQY
TRBV20-1	TRBJ2-3	SARPGGNTDTQY
TRBV10-3	TRBJ2-7	AISEAAGRSYEQY
TRBV12-3/TRBV12-4	TRBJ1-2	ASSFVQGLLGYT
TRBV20-1	TRBJ2-2	SAPLWAGGPTGELF
TRBV7-9	TRBJ1-2	ASSLATLDYGYT
TRBV12-3/TRBV12-4	TRBJ1-5	ASTWWPGQPQH
TRBV6-5	TRBJ1-1	ASSYIIGTGGVEAF
TRBV12-3/TRBV12-4	TRBJ2-5	ASSSPGQGFKETQY
TRBV10-3	TRBJ2-5	AISEYREETQY
TRBV12-3/TRBV12-4	TRBJ1-5	ASSPGLVQPQH
TRBV5-1	TRBJ2-5	ASSTLQQETQY
TRBV3-1	TRBJ2-1	ASSRLRLGSVNEQF
TRBV4-1	TRBJ1-5	ASSGRSHDNQPQH
TRBV9	TRBJ2-2	ASSVGSRANTGELF
TRBV28	TRBJ1-2	ASRTTGSNYGYT
TRBV11-3	TRBJ2-1	ASSPRGSGNNEQF
TRBV7-2	TRBJ2-5	ASHLAGGPETQY
TRBV20-1	TRBJ2-4	SARGGEAKNIQY
TRBV12-3/TRBV12-4	TRBJ2-5	ASSLGKAETQY
TRBV20-1	TRBJ2-1	SAREGQAGDEQF
TRBV19	TRBJ2-7	ASSKDLDYEQY
TRBV12-3/TRBV12-4	TRBJ2-7	ASTPRGLYEQY
TRBV4-1	TRBJ2-4	ASSHGTGGIKNIQY
TRBV5-1	TRBJ1-1	ASSPGGMSAEAF
TRBV7-2	TRBJ2-3	ASTAGDVTDTQY
TRBV20-1	TRBJ2-5	SAREGQLGGTQY
TRBV3-1	TRBJ2-5	ASSQAVSGTETQY
TRBV6-6	TRBJ2-1	ASMTSAWNEQF
TRBV12-3/TRBV12-4	TRBJ2-6	ASTLNVLT